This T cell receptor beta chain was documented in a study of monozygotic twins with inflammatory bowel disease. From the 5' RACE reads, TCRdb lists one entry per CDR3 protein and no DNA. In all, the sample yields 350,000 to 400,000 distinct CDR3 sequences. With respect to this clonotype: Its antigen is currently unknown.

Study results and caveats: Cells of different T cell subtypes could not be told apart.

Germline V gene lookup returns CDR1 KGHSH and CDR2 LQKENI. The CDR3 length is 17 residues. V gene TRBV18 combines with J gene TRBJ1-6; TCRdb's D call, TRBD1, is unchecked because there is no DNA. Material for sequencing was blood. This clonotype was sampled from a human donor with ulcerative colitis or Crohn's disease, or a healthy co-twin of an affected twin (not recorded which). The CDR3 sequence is CASSPNRGRRYNSPLHF.